Listed below are T cell receptor beta chains from one sample, sequenced in a study of cytomegalovirus exposure and HLA in healthy donors. Clones were read by immunoSEQ multiplex PCR, and TCRdb kept only the in-frame ones, dropping some. The sample holds approximately 110,000 clones, about 81% seen once. The sequencing sample was made of PBMCs. The receptors originated from a woman aged 25 to 45 in good health and CMV-seronegative. Both conserved end residues are trimmed from each CDR3. Fields, in order: J gene, V gene, CDR3 protein.

TRBJ2-5 | TRBV11-3 | ASGSNRGRRGETQY
TRBJ1-2 | TRBV5-6 | ASSLWDRGPYGYT
TRBJ1-5 | TRBV6-5 | ASSRGSNQPQH
TRBJ1-1 | TRBV11-2 | ASSFTGGAGGPEAF
TRBJ2-3 | TRBV2 | ASSVLAGEVSQY
TRBJ2-7 | TRBV4-1 | ASSRLEAGALYEQY
TRBJ2-6 | TRBV7-8 | ASSPRQGSDGGANVLT
TRBJ1-5 | TRBV2 | ASSGGGSNQPQH
TRBJ1-1 | TRBV13 | ASSPGGQMNTEAF
TRBJ2-5 | TRBV15 | ATSRDRGQGRETQY
TRBJ1-2 | TRBV25-1 | ASSDPSQSNYGYT
TRBJ2-7 | TRBV9 | ASNPGQGLSYEQY
TRBJ1-6 | TRBV5-1 | ASRPGQSSYNSPLH
TRBJ1-2 | TRBV7-9 | ASSLEPGVSYGYT
TRBJ2-2 | TRBV4-2 | ASSQEAGANTGELF
TRBJ2-3 | TRBV19 | ASSTGTGGTDTQY
TRBJ2-1 | TRBV9 | ASSVATSGGPNEQF
TRBJ2-1 | TRBV7-8 | ASSLRLASYNEQF
TRBJ1-1 | TRBV7-8 | ASTPRESTEAF
TRBJ2-1 | TRBV18 | ASSPPITNNEQF
TRBJ2-2 | TRBV21-1 | ASSKRLGQGNTGELF
TRBJ1-3 | TRBV5-1 | ASSLVGAGNTIY
TRBJ2-5 | TRBV29-1 | SVVRGEETQY
TRBJ2-7 | TRBV27 | ASSKGRSGSPGREQY
TRBJ1-1 | TRBV7-6 | ASSLVSGSTEAF
TRBJ1-1 | TRBV6-5 | ASGTGTTSNTEAF
TRBJ2-1 | TRBV11-2 | VSTSAFSYNEQF
TRBJ1-2 | TRBV29-1 | SDATGESYGYT
TRBJ1-1 | TRBV2 | ASSAWTGGGDTEAF
TRBJ1-1 | TRBV27 | ASSSGRGGTEAF
TRBJ2-2 | TRBV5-1 | ASRGDNLNTGELF
TRBJ1-1 | TRBV19 | ASSPLTASTMNTEAF
TRBJ1-3 | TRBV6-5 | ASSYSAGTLRNTIY
TRBJ1-2 | TRBV11-3 | ASSIRQGGGYT
TRBJ1-1 | TRBV30 | AWTGVGMNTEAF